A single T cell receptor (beta chain) is shown here with its context. Its antigen is not known. Per germline, CDR1 SGHTA and CDR2 FQGTGA. The CDR3 has 15 amino acids. V gave up 6 bases and J gave up 5 bases; unmatched junction bases: 6. Attachment of unique molecular identifiers was made to individual cDNA molecules. TCRdb recomputed calls from the 5' RACE reads with MiXCR, one row per CDR3 protein. The sample contains about 100,000 distinct CDR3 sequences, around an eighth of which appear only once. This specimen comes from a study of early T cells in non-severe SARS-CoV-2 infection. Study summary: Unpaired chains resulted from sequencing bulk RNA of unsorted whole blood.

The study, taken as a whole, reports: VDJdb-based annotation leaned toward anti-spike CD8 responses and missed private and CD4 specificities.

The sequencing input was whole blood. The TCR sequence derives from an adult who was a healthcare worker with PCR-confirmed SARS-CoV-2 infection or an uninfected control (not recorded which). This chain uses TRBV7-3 with TRBJ2-1, with TRBD2 matching over 11 bases. CDR3 sequence (DNA): TGTGCCAGCAGAAGACTAGCGGGGAGGGACAATGAGCAGTTCTTC. This encodes CASRRLAGRDNEQFF.